This entry describes one T cell receptor (beta chain). No antigen is known for it. Healthy bone marrow donors made up the donor group. In the PCR, 60 Vbeta and 13 Jbeta primers were used. In the original analysis: Roughly 10 million shared chains were among roughly 81 million unique TCR beta chains counted in a later analysis. The repertoire was sequenced with immunoSEQ multiplex PCR; TCRdb's copy has only in-frame clones and lacks some. For V, J and clone size, that table is used; D and trimming come from the DNA. The data show about 75,000 clones, with 80% to 90% seen just once and under 20% held by the top ten. Trimming removed 4 bases at V and 2 bases at J, with 5 bases between. Germline lookup yields CDR1 MNHEY and CDR2 SMNVEV (reference sequence). CDR3 length equals 12 residues. The data belong to a study of cytomegalovirus exposure and HLA in healthy donors. The wider study: Roughly 180 million T cells yielded approximately 100 million unique TCR beta sequences, as an earlier analysis found.

Whole-study results and caveats: Per published accounts, TCR beta sequences correctly predicted the HLA-A and HLA-B alleles of most subjects.

Specimen: PBMCs. This chain uses TRBV27 with TRBJ2-5; the D gene is possibly TRBD2 (5 bases). The source is a man aged 65 to 79 in good health and CMV-seropositive. CDR3 residues: CASSSGQETQYF. Here the CDR3 DNA reads TGTGCCAGCAGTTCGGGGCAAGAGACCCAGTACTTC.